The rows below give T cell receptor beta chains drawn from one sample of a study of blood T cells in healthy people across ages. MiXCR, run by TCRdb on the 5' RACE reads, gives a single entry per CDR3 protein. Counted here are about 2 million distinct CDR3 sequences, roughly 50% occurring once; the ten biggest clones make up less than 2.5%. Sequenced sample: blood. These receptors all come from a woman aged 40 to 50 in good health. Each CDR3 is given with its conserved first and last residue. Fields, in order: CDR3 protein, CDR3 DNA, D gene, J gene, V gene, clone size. A D gene is named only where the DNA matches it firmly. Clone size appears in some rows only: once, few, many, or a class for an expanded clone.

CDR3aa: CASNGLAQSTDTQYF; CDR3nt: TGTGCCAGCAACGGACTAGCGCAAAGCACAGATACGCAGTATTTT; d_gene: TRBD2; j_gene: TRBJ2-3; v_gene: TRBV7-9; abundance: -
CDR3aa: CASSYSGGPDDFQYF; CDR3nt: TGTGCCAGCAGTTACTCCGGGGGGCCGGACGACTTTCAGTACTTC; d_gene: -; j_gene: TRBJ2-4; v_gene: TRBV6-2/TRBV6-3; abundance: -
CDR3aa: CSADRSPVSTYNEQFF; CDR3nt: TGCAGCGCCGATCGGAGCCCCGTTTCTACCTACAATGAGCAGTTCTTC; d_gene: -; j_gene: TRBJ2-1; v_gene: TRBV29-1; abundance: few
CDR3aa: CASSLAGGRSLQYF; CDR3nt: TGTGCCAGCAGTCTAGCGGGGGGCCGTTCGTTGCAGTACTTC; d_gene: TRBD2; j_gene: TRBJ2-7; v_gene: TRBV12-3/TRBV12-4; abundance: few
CDR3aa: CASSPGHTYERYF; CDR3nt: TGTGCCAGCAGTCCGGGACACACCTACGAGCGGTACTTC; d_gene: -; j_gene: TRBJ2-5; v_gene: TRBV6-5; abundance: -
CDR3aa: CSVPFGGPDTQYF; CDR3nt: TGCAGCGTTCCTTTCGGGGGCCCAGATACGCAGTATTTT; d_gene: -; j_gene: TRBJ2-3; v_gene: TRBV29-1; abundance: -
CDR3aa: CSASPGRAGGYTF; CDR3nt: TGCAGTGCTAGCCCTGGCAGGGCAGGGGGCTACACCTTC; d_gene: -; j_gene: TRBJ1-2; v_gene: TRBV20-1; abundance: few
CDR3aa: CATSREGTGKTQYF; CDR3nt: TGTGCCACCAGCAGGGAAGGGACAGGGAAGACCCAGTACTTC; d_gene: TRBD1; j_gene: TRBJ2-5; v_gene: TRBV15; abundance: -
CDR3aa: CSADAKIADTQYF; CDR3nt: TGCAGTGCCGATGCTAAAATTGCGGATACGCAGTATTTT; d_gene: -; j_gene: TRBJ2-3; v_gene: TRBV20-1; abundance: -
CDR3aa: CASREQGAKHNSPLHF; CDR3nt: TGTGCCAGCAGGGAACAGGGGGCGAAACATAATTCACCCCTCCACTTT; d_gene: TRBD1; j_gene: TRBJ1-6; v_gene: TRBV28; abundance: -
CDR3aa: CASSLPGAVDTQYF; CDR3nt: TGTGCCAGCAGCCTCCCGGGAGCAGTAGATACGCAGTATTTT; d_gene: -; j_gene: TRBJ2-3; v_gene: TRBV6-5; abundance: -
CDR3aa: CASRRVRGLDEQYF; CDR3nt: TGTGCCAGCAGGAGGGTCAGGGGGTTGGACGAGCAGTACTTC; d_gene: TRBD1; j_gene: TRBJ2-7; v_gene: TRBV28; abundance: -
CDR3aa: CASSRRDRASYNEQFF; CDR3nt: TGTGCCAGCAGCCGCCGGGACAGGGCTTCCTACAATGAGCAGTTCTTC; d_gene: TRBD1; j_gene: TRBJ2-1; v_gene: TRBV7-8; abundance: few
CDR3aa: CSANRRGQPQHF; CDR3nt: TGCAGTGCTAACAGGAGGGGACAGCCCCAGCATTTT; d_gene: -; j_gene: TRBJ1-5; v_gene: TRBV20-1; abundance: -
CDR3aa: CATSDHTGRTDTQYF; CDR3nt: TGTGCCACCAGTGATCATACAGGCCGCACAGATACGCAGTATTTT; d_gene: -; j_gene: TRBJ2-3; v_gene: TRBV24-1; abundance: -
CDR3aa: CSIPDRGGSGELFF; CDR3nt: TGCAGCATTCCGGACAGGGGAGGTTCCGGGGAGCTGTTTTTT; d_gene: TRBD1; j_gene: TRBJ2-2; v_gene: TRBV29-1; abundance: few
CDR3aa: CASSLFGASSYNEQFF; CDR3nt: TGTGCCAGTAGTTTATTCGGAGCAAGCTCCTACAATGAGCAGTTCTTC; d_gene: -; j_gene: TRBJ2-1; v_gene: TRBV19; abundance: -
CDR3aa: CASSVGDRDQPQHF; CDR3nt: TGTGCCAGCAGCGTGGGGGACAGAGATCAGCCCCAGCATTTT; d_gene: TRBD1; j_gene: TRBJ1-5; v_gene: TRBV5-5; abundance: -
CDR3aa: CASSLMVSSYEQYF; CDR3nt: TGTGCCAGCAGTTTGATGGTCAGCTCCTACGAGCAGTACTTC; d_gene: -; j_gene: TRBJ2-7; v_gene: TRBV28; abundance: few
CDR3aa: CASSPYRQANYGYTF; CDR3nt: TGTGCCAGCAGCCCCTACCGACAGGCGAACTATGGCTACACCTTC; d_gene: -; j_gene: TRBJ1-2; v_gene: TRBV7-2; abundance: -
CDR3aa: CSASRRGVIKQETQYF; CDR3nt: TGCAGTGCTAGTCGTCGTGGGGTGATAAAGCAAGAGACCCAGTACTTC; d_gene: -; j_gene: TRBJ2-5; v_gene: TRBV20-1; abundance: -
CDR3aa: CASSFLDPLAGGPADTQYF; CDR3nt: TGTGCCAGCAGTTTCCTCGACCCCTTAGCGGGGGGGCCCGCAGATACGCAGTATTTT; d_gene: TRBD2; j_gene: TRBJ2-3; v_gene: TRBV6-5; abundance: -
CDR3aa: CASSPERDSRGSPLHF; CDR3nt: TGTGCCAGCAGCCCAGAGAGGGATTCAAGGGGTTCACCCCTCCACTTT; d_gene: -; j_gene: TRBJ1-6; v_gene: TRBV7-9; abundance: -
CDR3aa: CASNLGQGEGKQFF; CDR3nt: TGTGCCAGCAACCTCGGGCAGGGGGAGGGTAAGCAGTTCTTC; d_gene: -; j_gene: TRBJ2-1; v_gene: TRBV9; abundance: -
CDR3aa: CAISEMREQYF; CDR3nt: TGTGCCATCAGTGAGATGCGCGAGCAGTACTTC; d_gene: -; j_gene: TRBJ2-7; v_gene: TRBV10-3; abundance: -
CDR3aa: CASSYPREAFF; CDR3nt: TGTGCCAGCAGTTACCCGAGGGAGGCTTTCTTT; d_gene: -; j_gene: TRBJ1-1; v_gene: TRBV6-2/TRBV6-3; abundance: -
CDR3aa: CASSFNQGAYEQYF; CDR3nt: TGTGCCAGCAGCTTTAACCAGGGGGCCTACGAGCAGTACTTC; d_gene: TRBD1; j_gene: TRBJ2-7; v_gene: TRBV7-2; abundance: few
CDR3aa: CSATPSGTGRSGTQYF; CDR3nt: TGCAGTGCTACACCCTCCGGGACAGGGAGAAGCGGTACGCAGTATTTT; d_gene: TRBD1; j_gene: TRBJ2-3; v_gene: TRBV20-1; abundance: -
CDR3aa: CSARIAGGSSYNGQFF; CDR3nt: TGCAGTGCTCGAATAGCGGGGGGTAGCTCCTACAATGGGCAGTTCTTC; d_gene: TRBD2; j_gene: TRBJ2-1; v_gene: TRBV20-1; abundance: -
CDR3aa: CACRNDGETQYF; CDR3nt: TGTGCCTGCCGCAATGACGGCGAGACCCAGTACTTC; d_gene: -; j_gene: TRBJ2-5; v_gene: TRBV7-9; abundance: few
CDR3aa: CASSYSSGAYNEQFF; CDR3nt: TGTGCCAGCAGTTACTCATCAGGAGCCTACAATGAGCAGTTCTTC; d_gene: -; j_gene: TRBJ2-1; v_gene: TRBV6-5; abundance: -
CDR3aa: CSAVGPETQYF; CDR3nt: TGCAGTGCTGTGGGACCGGAGACCCAGTACTTC; d_gene: -; j_gene: TRBJ2-5; v_gene: TRBV20-1; abundance: few
CDR3aa: CARKASSYNEQFF; CDR3nt: TGCGCCAGAAAAGCGAGCTCCTACAATGAGCAGTTCTTC; d_gene: -; j_gene: TRBJ2-1; v_gene: TRBV10-2; abundance: few
CDR3aa: CASTTGLRQPQHF; CDR3nt: TGTGCCAGCACTACCGGTCTGCGGCAGCCCCAGCATTTT; d_gene: -; j_gene: TRBJ1-5; v_gene: TRBV6-6; abundance: -
CDR3aa: CSASRLAADTQYF; CDR3nt: TGCAGTGCCTCAAGACTAGCTGCAGATACGCAGTATTTT; d_gene: TRBD2; j_gene: TRBJ2-3; v_gene: TRBV20-1; abundance: -
CDR3aa: CASSHPGSSTDTQYF; CDR3nt: TGTGCCAGCAGCCACCCAGGCAGTAGCACAGATACGCAGTATTTT; d_gene: -; j_gene: TRBJ2-3; v_gene: TRBV6-1; abundance: -
CDR3aa: CASSPLGTGSNYGYTF; CDR3nt: TGTGCCAGCAGCCCCCTCGGGACAGGGTCTAACTATGGCTACACCTTC; d_gene: TRBD1; j_gene: TRBJ1-2; v_gene: TRBV14; abundance: -
CDR3aa: CASSRDAAKNIQYF; CDR3nt: TGTGCCAGCAGCCGGGACGCCGCCAAAAACATTCAGTACTTC; d_gene: -; j_gene: TRBJ2-4; v_gene: TRBV7-2; abundance: few
CDR3aa: CASSLEQGRNTEAFF; CDR3nt: TGCGCCAGCAGCTTGGAGCAGGGAAGAAACACTGAAGCTTTCTTT; d_gene: -; j_gene: TRBJ1-1; v_gene: TRBV5-1; abundance: -
CDR3aa: CASSLGLAGSHNEQFF; CDR3nt: TGCGCCAGCAGCTTGGGGCTAGCGGGGAGCCACAATGAGCAGTTCTTC; d_gene: TRBD2; j_gene: TRBJ2-1; v_gene: TRBV5-1; abundance: -
CDR3aa: CASSQDLGLAGAAFTDTQYF; CDR3nt: TGCGCCAGCAGCCAAGATCTTGGACTAGCGGGGGCCGCCTTCACAGATACGCAGTATTTT; d_gene: TRBD2; j_gene: TRBJ2-3; v_gene: TRBV4-1; abundance: -
CDR3aa: CASSQDRDLAGAVGDTDTQYF; CDR3nt: TGCGCCAGCAGCCAAGATCGTGATCTAGCGGGGGCCGTCGGCGACACAGATACGCAGTATTTT; d_gene: TRBD2; j_gene: TRBJ2-3; v_gene: TRBV4-1; abundance: -
CDR3aa: CASSESLGYTF; CDR3nt: TGTGCCAGCAGTGAATCGCTTGGCTACACCTTC; d_gene: -; j_gene: TRBJ1-2; v_gene: TRBV2; abundance: few
CDR3aa: CATSAPLAGQYNEQYF; CDR3nt: TGTGCCACCAGTGCTCCACTAGCGGGGCAGTACAATGAGCAGTACTTC; d_gene: TRBD2; j_gene: TRBJ2-7; v_gene: TRBV24-1; abundance: -
CDR3aa: CASRRLYHRGYNEQFF; CDR3nt: TGCGCCAGCAGGCGACTATATCATAGGGGTTACAATGAGCAGTTCTTC; d_gene: -; j_gene: TRBJ2-1; v_gene: TRBV4-3; abundance: -
CDR3aa: CASSYSTGALPRSPLHF; CDR3nt: TGTGCCAGCAGTTACTCGACAGGGGCCCTACCTAGGTCACCCCTCCACTTT; d_gene: TRBD1; j_gene: TRBJ1-6; v_gene: TRBV6-5; abundance: -
CDR3aa: CASSLYPSNEKLFF; CDR3nt: TGTGCCAGCAGCTTATACCCTTCTAATGAAAAACTGTTTTTT; d_gene: -; j_gene: TRBJ1-4; v_gene: TRBV7-8; abundance: few
CDR3aa: CAGSLGSFNYGYTF; CDR3nt: TGCGCCGGCAGCCTCGGCAGCTTTAACTATGGCTACACCTTC; d_gene: -; j_gene: TRBJ1-2; v_gene: TRBV5-1; abundance: -
CDR3aa: CASSSLFGRPQHF; CDR3nt: TGTGCCAGCAGTAGCCTCTTTGGTAGGCCCCAGCATTTT; d_gene: -; j_gene: TRBJ1-5; v_gene: TRBV27; abundance: -
CDR3aa: CATSRDSQIYGYTF; CDR3nt: TGTGCCACCAGCAGAGATAGCCAGATCTATGGCTACACCTTC; d_gene: -; j_gene: TRBJ1-2; v_gene: TRBV15; abundance: -
CDR3aa: CSAKWIAGGSEQYF; CDR3nt: TGCAGTGCTAAATGGATAGCGGGGGGAAGTGAGCAGTACTTC; d_gene: TRBD2; j_gene: TRBJ2-7; v_gene: TRBV20-1; abundance: -
CDR3aa: CASSDVKGSGTQYF; CDR3nt: TGTGCCAGCTCCGACGTTAAGGGTTCGGGTACGCAGTATTTT; d_gene: -; j_gene: TRBJ2-3; v_gene: TRBV12-3/TRBV12-4; abundance: few
CDR3aa: CSVNAGGLGTQYF; CDR3nt: TGCAGCGTTAATGCGGGGGGGCTAGGGACCCAGTACTTC; d_gene: TRBD2; j_gene: TRBJ2-5; v_gene: TRBV29-1; abundance: few
CDR3aa: CSAGATRGPNEQFF; CDR3nt: TGCAGTGCTGGAGCGACCAGGGGCCCCAATGAGCAGTTCTTC; d_gene: -; j_gene: TRBJ2-1; v_gene: TRBV20-1; abundance: once
CDR3aa: CASSQDPGTSGAEQFF; CDR3nt: TGCGCCAGCAGCCAAGATCCCGGGACTAGCGGGGCTGAGCAGTTCTTC; d_gene: TRBD2; j_gene: TRBJ2-1; v_gene: TRBV4-1; abundance: few
CDR3aa: CSARWSSGNEQFF; CDR3nt: TGCAGTGCTAGGTGGAGTAGTGGCAATGAGCAGTTCTTC; d_gene: -; j_gene: TRBJ2-1; v_gene: TRBV20-1; abundance: few
CDR3aa: CASSRGGLEEGTQYF; CDR3nt: TGTGCCAGCAGTCGGGGTGGACTAGAGGAAGGGACCCAGTACTTC; d_gene: TRBD2; j_gene: TRBJ2-5; v_gene: TRBV11-2; abundance: -
CDR3aa: CASSPESGLAGGQFF; CDR3nt: TGTGCCAGCAGCCCCGAGAGTGGACTAGCGGGGGGTCAGTTCTTC; d_gene: TRBD2; j_gene: TRBJ2-1; v_gene: TRBV5-6; abundance: few
CDR3aa: CASSYDGVDQETQYF; CDR3nt: TGTGCCAGCAGTTACGATGGGGTCGACCAAGAGACCCAGTACTTC; d_gene: -; j_gene: TRBJ2-5; v_gene: TRBV6-6; abundance: -